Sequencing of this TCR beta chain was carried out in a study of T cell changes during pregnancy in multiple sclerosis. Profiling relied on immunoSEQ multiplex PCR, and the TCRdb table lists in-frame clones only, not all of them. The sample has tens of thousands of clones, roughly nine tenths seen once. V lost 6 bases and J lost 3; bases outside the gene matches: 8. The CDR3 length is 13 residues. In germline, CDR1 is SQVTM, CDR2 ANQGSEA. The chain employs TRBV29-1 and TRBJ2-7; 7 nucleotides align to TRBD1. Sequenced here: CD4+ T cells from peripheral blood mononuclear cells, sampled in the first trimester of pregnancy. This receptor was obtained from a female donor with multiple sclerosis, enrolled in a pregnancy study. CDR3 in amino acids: CSVETGPIYEQYF. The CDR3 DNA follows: TGCAGCGTCGAGACAGGGCCTATCTACGAGCAGTACTTC.